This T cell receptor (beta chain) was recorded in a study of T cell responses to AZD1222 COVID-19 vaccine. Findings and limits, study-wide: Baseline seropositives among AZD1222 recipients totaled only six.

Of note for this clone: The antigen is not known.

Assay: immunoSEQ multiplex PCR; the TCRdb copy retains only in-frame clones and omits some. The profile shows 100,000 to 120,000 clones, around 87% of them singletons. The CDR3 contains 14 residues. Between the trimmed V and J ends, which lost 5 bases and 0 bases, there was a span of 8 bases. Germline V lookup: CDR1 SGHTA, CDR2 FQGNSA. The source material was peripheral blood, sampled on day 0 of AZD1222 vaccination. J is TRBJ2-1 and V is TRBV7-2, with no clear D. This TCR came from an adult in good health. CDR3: CASSLESSYNEQFF. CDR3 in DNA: TGTGCCAGCAGCCTCGAAAGCTCCTACAATGAGCAGTTCTTC.